The clone carrying this TCR beta chain was seen a few times. The CDR3 runs 13 residues. V was cut by 4 bases and J by 4 bases, with 11 bases left in between. Germline values: CDR1 SGHRS, CDR2 YFSETQ. This entry is derived from a study of shared clonotypes between healthy human individuals. Under the authors' procedure: Junction-only sequences without quality scores were provided by ImmunoSEQ, so filtering was different. Sequencing was performed with immunoSEQ multiplex PCR; in TCRdb, only in-frame clones are kept and a portion is missing. The V and J calls and the clone size are those of that table, but D and trimming were determined from the DNA. The sample holds 230,000 or so clones; just over 65% are singletons and the top ten take more than 9.5%.

Sample: memory CD4+ T cells sorted from blood. The subset: CD45RA-negative fraction. The chain carries TRBV5-1 and TRBJ1-2; D unclear. This TCR derives from a man in his thirties or forties in good health. The CDR3 sequence: CASSPSPGYGYTF. DNA of the CDR3: TGCGCCAGCAGCCCCTCTCCCGGCTATGGCTACACCTTC.